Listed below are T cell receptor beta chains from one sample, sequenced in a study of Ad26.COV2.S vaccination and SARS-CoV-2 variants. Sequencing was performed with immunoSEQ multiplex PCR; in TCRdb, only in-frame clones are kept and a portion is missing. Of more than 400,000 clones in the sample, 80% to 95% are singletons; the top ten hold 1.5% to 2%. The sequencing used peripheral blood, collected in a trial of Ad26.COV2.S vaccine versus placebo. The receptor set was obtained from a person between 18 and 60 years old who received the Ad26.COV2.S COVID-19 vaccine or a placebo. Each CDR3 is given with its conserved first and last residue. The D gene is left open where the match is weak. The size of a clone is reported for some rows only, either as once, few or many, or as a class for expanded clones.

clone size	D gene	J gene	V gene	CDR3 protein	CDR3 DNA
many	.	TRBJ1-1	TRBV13	CASGGEMNTEAFF	TGTGCCAGCGGGGGGGAAATGAACACTGAAGCTTTCTTT
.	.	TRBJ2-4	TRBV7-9	CASSSFVYSKNIQYF	TGTGCCAGCAGCTCCTTTGTATACAGTAAAAACATTCAGTACTTC
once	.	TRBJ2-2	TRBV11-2	CASSLVGGGTNTGELFF	TGTGCCAGCAGCCTCGTGGGGGGGGGCACAAACACCGGGGAGCTGTTTTTT
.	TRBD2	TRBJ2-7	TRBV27	CASSLRSGGPYEQYF	TGTGCCAGCAGTCTCCGGTCGGGGGGGCCTTACGAGCAGTACTTC
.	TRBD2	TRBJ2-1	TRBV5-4	CASSPTLGLALLDEQFF	TGTGCCAGCAGCCCCACCTTGGGACTAGCGCTTTTGGATGAGCAGTTCTTC
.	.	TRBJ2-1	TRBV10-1	CASSEPGSSYNEQFF	TGCGCCAGCAGTGAGCCCGGGAGCTCCTACAATGAGCAGTTCTTC
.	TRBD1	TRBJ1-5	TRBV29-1	CSVQTGGNQPQHF	TGCAGCGTTCAAACAGGGGGCAATCAGCCCCAGCATTTT
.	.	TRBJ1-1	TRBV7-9	CASSLAAGLNTEAFF	TGTGCCAGCAGCTTAGCGGCAGGGTTGAACACTGAAGCTTTCTTT
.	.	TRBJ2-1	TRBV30	CAWSVPGYEQFF	TGTGCCTGGAGTGTCCCCGGGTATGAGCAGTTCTTC
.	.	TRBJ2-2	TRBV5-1	CASSLDFARNTGELFF	TGCGCCAGCAGCTTGGATTTCGCACGGAACACCGGGGAGCTGTTTTTT
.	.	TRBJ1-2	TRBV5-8	CASSFERDYGYTF	TGTGCCAGCAGCTTTGAGAGGGACTATGGCTACACCTTC
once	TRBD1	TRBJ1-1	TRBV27	CASTGAINTEAFF	TGTGCCAGTACAGGGGCCATCAACACTGAAGCTTTCTTT
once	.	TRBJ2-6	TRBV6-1	CASSEVAHSGANVLTF	TGTGCCAGCAGTGAAGTTGCTCATTCTGGGGCCAACGTCCTGACTTTC
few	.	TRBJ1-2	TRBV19	CASSRSTGLNYGYTF	TGTGCCAGTAGCCGGAGTACAGGACTAAATTATGGCTACACCTTC
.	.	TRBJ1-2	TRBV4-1	CASRRTGNYGYTF	TGCGCCAGCAGGCGCACGGGGAACTATGGCTACACCTTC
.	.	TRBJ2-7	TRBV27	CASSLLGRAYEQYF	TGTGCCAGCAGTTTATTAGGCAGGGCCTACGAGCAGTACTTC
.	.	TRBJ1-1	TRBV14	CASSQFQIQIRREAFF	TGTGCCAGCAGCCAGTTCCAAATACAGATACGGAGGGAAGCTTTCTTT
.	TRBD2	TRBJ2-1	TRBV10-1	CASSEWVAGPHNEQFF	TGCGCCAGCAGTGAGTGGGTAGCGGGACCCCACAATGAGCAGTTCTTC
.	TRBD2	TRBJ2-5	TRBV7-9	CASSLGLAPETQYF	TGTGCCAGCAGCCTAGGACTAGCGCCGGAGACCCAGTACTTC
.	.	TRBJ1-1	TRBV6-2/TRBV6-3	CASSYPRGGVLEAFF	TGTGCCAGCAGTTACCCCAGGGGAGGGGTACTTGAAGCTTTCTTT
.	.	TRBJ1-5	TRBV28	CASSFGNQPQHF	TGTGCCAGCAGTTTCGGCAATCAGCCCCAGCATTTT
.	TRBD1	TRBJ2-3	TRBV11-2	CASSPRDRGTDTQYF	TGTGCCAGCAGCCCGAGGGACAGGGGTACAGATACGCAGTATTTT
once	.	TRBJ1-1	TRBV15	CATSREPFSGFMNTEAFF	TGTGCCACCAGCAGAGAACCTTTCTCAGGGTTTATGAACACTGAAGCTTTCTTT
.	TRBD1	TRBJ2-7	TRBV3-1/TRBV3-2	CASSQGDRGYYF	TGTGCCAGCAGCCAAGGGGACAGGGGTTACTACTTC
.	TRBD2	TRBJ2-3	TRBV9	CASSVFSGVFADTQYF	TGTGCCAGCAGCGTCTTCAGCGGGGTATTTGCAGATACGCAGTATTTT
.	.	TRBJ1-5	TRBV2	CASSEVAEYSNQPQHF	TGTGCCAGCAGTGAAGTTGCGGAGTATAGCAATCAGCCCCAGCATTTT
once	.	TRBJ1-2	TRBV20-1	CSARGGYTF	TGCAGTGCTAGAGGTGGCTACACCTTC
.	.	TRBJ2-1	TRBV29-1	CSADLSSYNEQFF	TGCAGCGCAGACCTTAGCTCCTACAATGAGCAGTTCTTC
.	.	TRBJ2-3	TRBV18	CASSPFGSTDTQYF	TGTGCCAGCTCACCTTTCGGAAGCACAGATACGCAGTATTTT
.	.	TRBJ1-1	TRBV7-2	CASSKVTKNTEAFF	TGTGCCAGCAGCAAAGTCACGAAGAACACTGAAGCTTTCTTT
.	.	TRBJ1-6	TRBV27	CASSPEYGLSSYNSPLHF	TGTGCCAGCAGTCCCGAGTACGGGCTGAGCTCCTATAATTCACCCCTCCACTTT
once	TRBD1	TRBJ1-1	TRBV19	CASSIGTVYTEAFF	TGTGCCAGTAGTATTGGGACAGTCTACACTGAAGCTTTCTTT
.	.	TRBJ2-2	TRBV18	CASSSDTGELFF	TGTGCCAGCTCATCGGACACCGGGGAGCTGTTTTTT
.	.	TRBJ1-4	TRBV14	CASSQERLGFYEKLFF	TGTGCCAGCAGCCAAGAACGATTGGGATTTTATGAAAAACTGTTTTTT
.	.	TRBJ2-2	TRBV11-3	CASSLAPRVGTGELFF	TGTGCCAGCAGCTTAGCCCCAAGGGTAGGGACCGGGGAGCTGTTTTTT
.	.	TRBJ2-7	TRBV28	CASSLDLGAGRTYEQYF	TGTGCCAGCAGTTTAGATCTCGGTGCGGGCCGGACCTACGAGCAGTACTTC
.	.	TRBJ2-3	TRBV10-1	CASSESKQGNADTQYF	TGCGCCAGCAGTGAGTCTAAACAGGGCAACGCAGATACGCAGTATTTT
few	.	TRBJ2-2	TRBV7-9	CASSLWWGADTGELFF	TGTGCCAGCAGCTTATGGTGGGGCGCGGACACCGGGGAGCTGTTTTTT
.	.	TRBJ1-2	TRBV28	CASRDSYGYTF	TGTGCCAGCAGGGACAGCTATGGCTACACCTTC
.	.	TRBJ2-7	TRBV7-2	CASSSLTREVSYEQYF	TGTGCCAGCAGCTCACTTACGCGGGAAGTTTCCTACGAGCAGTACTTC
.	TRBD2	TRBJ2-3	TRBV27	CASTRLAGRHTDTQYF	TGTGCCAGCACCCGACTAGCGGGCCGGCACACAGATACGCAGTATTTT
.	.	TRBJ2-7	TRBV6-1	CASSESYEQYF	TGTGCCAGCAGTGAGAGTTACGAGCAGTACTTC
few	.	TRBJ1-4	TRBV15	CATSRVRGQSEKLFF	TGTGCCACCAGCAGAGTGCGGGGGCAGAGTGAAAAACTGTTTTTT
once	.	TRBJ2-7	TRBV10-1	CASSERRGSGYEQYF	TGCGCCAGCAGTGAGCGGCGGGGAAGTGGGTACGAGCAGTACTTC
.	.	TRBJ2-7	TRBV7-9	CASNREAASIYEQYF	TGTGCCAGCAACAGGGAGGCAGCGTCAATCTACGAGCAGTACTTC
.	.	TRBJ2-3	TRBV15	CATSRGPGEGTDTQYF	TGTGCCACCAGCAGAGGACCGGGGGAGGGCACAGATACGCAGTATTTT
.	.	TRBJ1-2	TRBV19	CASSSPGRDYGYTF	TGTGCCAGTAGCAGCCCCGGCAGGGACTATGGCTACACCTTC
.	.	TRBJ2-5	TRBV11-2	CASSLVASQETQYF	TGTGCCAGCAGCTTAGTGGCTTCACAAGAGACCCAGTACTTC
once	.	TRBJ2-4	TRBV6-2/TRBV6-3	CASSSPADIQYF	TGTGCCAGCAGTTCACCCGCAGACATTCAGTACTTC
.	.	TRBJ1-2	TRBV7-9	CASSSQDTVYGYTF	TGTGCCAGCAGCTCCCAGGACACAGTTTATGGCTACACCTTC